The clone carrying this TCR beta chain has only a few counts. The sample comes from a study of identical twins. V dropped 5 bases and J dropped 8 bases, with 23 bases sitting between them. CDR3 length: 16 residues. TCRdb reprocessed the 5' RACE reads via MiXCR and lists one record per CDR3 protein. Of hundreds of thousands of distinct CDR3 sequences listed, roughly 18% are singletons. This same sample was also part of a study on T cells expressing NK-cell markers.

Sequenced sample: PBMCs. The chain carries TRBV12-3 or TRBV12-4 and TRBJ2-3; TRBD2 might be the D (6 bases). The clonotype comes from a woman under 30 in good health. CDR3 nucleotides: TGTGCCAGCAGTCCCGGGGGTGGAACTCCGGCACGTACGCAGTATTTT. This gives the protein CASSPGGGTPARTQYF.